This TCR beta chain is from a study of breast tumors, draining lymph nodes, adjacent tissues (dated by TCRdb to the mid-2010s). About the study as a whole: The study compared TCR beta repertoires across tumor, adjacent nontumor tissue and axillary lymph nodes from breast cancer patients. The study aimed to assess the relationships and possible T-cell exchange between tumor, surrounding tissue and draining lymph node repertoires in human breast cancer.

Details on this clonotype: What this receptor recognizes is not known. There are no base qualities to consult, and no much larger clone falls within one base.

Sequencing was performed on an Illumina HiSeq 2000. TCR beta chain libraries were generated by multiplex PCR amplification. The amplified TCR beta chain products were analyzed by high-throughput sequencing. TCRdb ran its own pipeline on the public reads, namely fastp trimming at Q25 and MiXCR clone calling, and kept in-frame beta chains. One record per CDR3 amino acid sequence lists the most common genes and DNA. This sample comprises approximately 90,000 distinct CDR3 sequences, roughly 28% of them detected only once. The ten largest clones capture around 8.1% of the sample. Reading the germline V gene (reference sequence) gives CDR1 DFQATT and CDR2 SNEGSKA. Including cysteine and phenylalanine, the CDR3 has 13 amino acids. The CDR3 DNA has 39 bases and is translated from base 1. V drops 0 bases and J drops 5 bases, leaving 8 bases in between. Lymph node samples came from the axillary draining lymph nodes of breast cancer patients.

The research as a whole found: T-cell repertoire diversity in tumors was found to be lower than in lymph nodes but higher than in nontumor tissue, and preferential V and J gene usage was observed. The study presented the conclusion that tumor T cells originate in lymph nodes as consistent with a hypothesis, not as something directly demonstrated. Tumor and nontumor tissue repertoires were found to be significantly more similar in luminal-like than in basal-like breast cancer. The data were considered consistent with the idea that most tumor T cells come from the lymph node and then expand in tumor tissue.

Rearrangement joined TRBV20-1 to TRBJ1-5, and perhaps TRBD1 as D gene, on 6 matching bases. The sequence came from a female donor with breast cancer. Some clones in this sample may be carry-over from other donors' samples. Sequencing used axillary lymph node tissue. The CDR3 reads as follows: CSARENRDQPQHF. The nucleotide sequence is given as TGCAGTGCTAGAGAAAACAGGGATCAGCCCCAGCATTTT.